The rows below give T cell receptor beta chains drawn from one sample of a study of regulatory T cells in long-lasting Graves disease. Using its own MiXCR run on the multiplex PCR reads, TCRdb lists one record per CDR3 protein. The sample lists some 450,000 distinct CDR3 sequences; 23% were seen once. The sequences come from peripheral blood mononuclear cells (PBMCs), collected when the disease was refractory, from a patient treated with antithyroid drugs. Every receptor here comes from a female donor with Graves disease. Each CDR3 is given with its conserved first and last residue. D genes are given only for firm matches. Expanded clones get a size class; other rows say once, few or many, or leave the size out.

d_call: .
j_call: TRBJ2-1
v_call: TRBV30
clone_size: .
cdr3_nt: TGTGCCTGGATCCCCAGACTAGTCCTATACAATGAGCAGTTCTTC
cdr3_aa: CAWIPRLVLYNEQFF

d_call: .
j_call: TRBJ1-6
v_call: TRBV19
clone_size: .
cdr3_nt: TGTGCCAGTAGTACATACTCGAGCTCCTATAATTCACCCCTCCACTTT
cdr3_aa: CASSTYSSSYNSPLHF

d_call: .
j_call: TRBJ2-7
v_call: TRBV20-1
clone_size: few
cdr3_nt: TGCAGTGCTAGAGGACGGGGACTTGGAGTCAACGAGCAGTACTTC
cdr3_aa: CSARGRGLGVNEQYF

d_call: .
j_call: TRBJ2-2
v_call: TRBV28
clone_size: .
cdr3_nt: TGTGCCAGCAGGGAGTTAACCGGGGAGCTGTTTTTT
cdr3_aa: CASRELTGELFF

d_call: .
j_call: TRBJ1-1
v_call: TRBV3-1
clone_size: many
cdr3_nt: TGTGCCAGCAGCCTAAGGAATGAGGGCACTGAAGCTTTCTTT
cdr3_aa: CASSLRNEGTEAFF

d_call: .
j_call: TRBJ2-2
v_call: TRBV27
clone_size: few
cdr3_nt: TGTGCCAGCAGTTTATTCTCGGACACCGGGGAGCTGTTTTTT
cdr3_aa: CASSLFSDTGELFF

d_call: .
j_call: TRBJ1-5
v_call: TRBV6-1
clone_size: many
cdr3_nt: TGTGCCAGCAGTAACAGGGAGTTGAGCAATCAGCCCCAGCATTTT
cdr3_aa: CASSNRELSNQPQHF

d_call: TRBD2
j_call: TRBJ2-2
v_call: TRBV27
clone_size: few
cdr3_nt: TGTGCCAGCAGTTTCCAGACTAGACTAGCGGCGAACACCGGGGAGCTGTTTTTT
cdr3_aa: CASSFQTRLAANTGELFF

d_call: TRBD1
j_call: TRBJ1-6
v_call: TRBV5-1
clone_size: few
cdr3_nt: TGTGCCAGCAGCTTCCGGACAGGGCCCAATTCACCCCTCCACTTT
cdr3_aa: CASSFRTGPNSPLHF

d_call: TRBD1
j_call: TRBJ1-2
v_call: TRBV10-3
clone_size: few
cdr3_nt: TGTGCCATCAGTCAACAGGGGGGGAAAGGCTACACCTTC
cdr3_aa: CAISQQGGKGYTF

d_call: TRBD1
j_call: TRBJ1-1
v_call: TRBV2
clone_size: many
cdr3_nt: TGTGCCAGCAGTACCCCTTTAGGACAGGGGGCCCCTGAAGCTTTCTTT
cdr3_aa: CASSTPLGQGAPEAFF

d_call: .
j_call: TRBJ2-7
v_call: TRBV5-6
clone_size: .
cdr3_nt: TGTGCCAGCAGCTTGGCCGGCCGAGCTAACCCCTACGAGCAGTACTTC
cdr3_aa: CASSLAGRANPYEQYF

d_call: TRBD1
j_call: TRBJ1-3
v_call: TRBV25-1
clone_size: .
cdr3_nt: TGTGCCAGCAGTGACCCGGGACAGCGAAACACCATATATTTT
cdr3_aa: CASSDPGQRNTIYF

d_call: TRBD2
j_call: TRBJ2-4
v_call: TRBV29-1
clone_size: .
cdr3_nt: TGCAGCGCTCAACTAGCGGGTGGTTCCGACATTCAGTACTTC
cdr3_aa: CSAQLAGGSDIQYF

d_call: .
j_call: TRBJ2-7
v_call: TRBV7-2
clone_size: .
cdr3_nt: TGTGCCAGCAGCCTCCCGACCTACGAGCAGTACTTC
cdr3_aa: CASSLPTYEQYF

d_call: .
j_call: TRBJ2-7
v_call: TRBV19
clone_size: .
cdr3_nt: TGTGCCAGTAGTACGACAGGAGGAGGTTCGGACTACTACGAGCAGTACTTC
cdr3_aa: CASSTTGGGSDYYEQYF

d_call: .
j_call: TRBJ2-5
v_call: TRBV19
clone_size: many
cdr3_nt: TGTGCCAGTAGTATAGGACAGGCACAAGAGACCCAGTACTTC
cdr3_aa: CASSIGQAQETQYF

d_call: .
j_call: TRBJ1-1
v_call: TRBV29-1
clone_size: .
cdr3_nt: TGCAGCGCGGGGGGGGGAGGCCTTGAAGCTTTCTTT
cdr3_aa: CSAGGGGLEAFF

d_call: .
j_call: TRBJ1-1
v_call: TRBV28
clone_size: many
cdr3_nt: TGTGCCAGCAGTTTATCAGAGGGGAATACTGAAGCTTTCTTT
cdr3_aa: CASSLSEGNTEAFF

d_call: .
j_call: TRBJ1-5
v_call: TRBV6-2/TRBV6-3
clone_size: many
cdr3_nt: TGTGCCAGCAGTTACTCGTCAAGTATCAGCAATCAGCCCCAGCATTTT
cdr3_aa: CASSYSSSISNQPQHF

d_call: .
j_call: TRBJ1-2
v_call: TRBV30
clone_size: few
cdr3_nt: TGTGCCTGGATGGGGGGCAGGGGCTATGGCTACACCTTC
cdr3_aa: CAWMGGRGYGYTF

d_call: .
j_call: TRBJ1-1
v_call: TRBV2
clone_size: many
cdr3_nt: TGTGCCAGCAGGTCGACATATGAAGCTTTCTTT
cdr3_aa: CASRSTYEAFF

d_call: .
j_call: TRBJ2-5
v_call: TRBV12-3/TRBV12-4
clone_size: few
cdr3_nt: TGTGCCAGCAGTTTACAACAGAAAGAGACCCAGTACTTC
cdr3_aa: CASSLQQKETQYF

d_call: TRBD2
j_call: TRBJ2-2
v_call: TRBV12-3/TRBV12-4
clone_size: many
cdr3_nt: TGTGCCAGCAGTTTCGGTAGCGGGATCGTCTCGACCGGGGAGCTGTTTTTT
cdr3_aa: CASSFGSGIVSTGELFF

d_call: .
j_call: TRBJ1-6
v_call: TRBV28
clone_size: many
cdr3_nt: TGTGCCAGCAGTGGTGCGGACGGAGCGGGATCACCCCTCCACTTT
cdr3_aa: CASSGADGAGSPLHF

d_call: TRBD1
j_call: TRBJ1-1
v_call: TRBV19
clone_size: .
cdr3_nt: TGTGCCAGTAGCTACGGGGGACAGGGTGTGCGGAACACTGAAGCTTTCTTT
cdr3_aa: CASSYGGQGVRNTEAFF

d_call: .
j_call: TRBJ2-5
v_call: TRBV6-1
clone_size: many
cdr3_nt: TGTGCTGGTAGCGGCCAAGAGACCCAGTACTTC
cdr3_aa: CAGSGQETQYF

d_call: .
j_call: TRBJ1-4
v_call: TRBV20-1
clone_size: many
cdr3_nt: TGCAGTGCTAGAGAATCCCCGGGACGCTATAATGAAAAACTGTTTTTT
cdr3_aa: CSARESPGRYNEKLFF

d_call: TRBD1
j_call: TRBJ2-7
v_call: TRBV5-1
clone_size: .
cdr3_nt: TGCGCCAGCAGCCCGCGGGCGGGACAGGGACTCTACGAGCAGTACTTC
cdr3_aa: CASSPRAGQGLYEQYF

d_call: TRBD1
j_call: TRBJ2-6
v_call: TRBV6-1
clone_size: many
cdr3_nt: TGTGCCAGCAGTACTTCAGGGGGCTCTGGGGCCAACGTCCTGACTTTC
cdr3_aa: CASSTSGGSGANVLTF

d_call: .
j_call: TRBJ1-3
v_call: TRBV7-2
clone_size: many
cdr3_nt: TGTGCCAGCAGCTTAGCGGTGGGCTCTGGAAACACCATATATTTT
cdr3_aa: CASSLAVGSGNTIYF

d_call: .
j_call: TRBJ2-5
v_call: TRBV7-2
clone_size: many
cdr3_nt: TGTGCCAGCAGCCCGGTGGCCAGCCAAGAGACCCAGTACTTC
cdr3_aa: CASSPVASQETQYF

d_call: .
j_call: TRBJ1-1
v_call: TRBV20-1
clone_size: many
cdr3_nt: TGCAGTGCTAGACAGGGGAGTCACCTTGCAGCTTTCTTT
cdr3_aa: CSARQGSHLAAFF

d_call: TRBD1
j_call: TRBJ1-5
v_call: TRBV20-1
clone_size: .
cdr3_nt: TGCAGTGCTAGAGCCTCAGACAGGGCCCCCAATCAGCCCCAGCATTTT
cdr3_aa: CSARASDRAPNQPQHF

d_call: .
j_call: TRBJ2-2
v_call: TRBV14
clone_size: few
cdr3_nt: TGTGCCAGCAGCCCCGGACACCTCACCGGGGAGCTGTTTTTT
cdr3_aa: CASSPGHLTGELFF

d_call: TRBD2
j_call: TRBJ2-7
v_call: TRBV7-9
clone_size: few
cdr3_nt: TGTGCCAGCAGCCACGGACTAGCGGGAGGGCCAGTTAGAAGGTCGGTGCAGTACTTC
cdr3_aa: CASSHGLAGGPVRRSVQYF

d_call: .
j_call: TRBJ2-5
v_call: TRBV30
clone_size: few
cdr3_nt: TGTGCCTGGAGTGTACATCAGGGAGGGACCCAGTACTTC
cdr3_aa: CAWSVHQGGTQYF

d_call: TRBD1
j_call: TRBJ2-4
v_call: TRBV20-1
clone_size: few
cdr3_nt: TGCAGTGCTAGTGGGGACAGAGAATGGATTCAGTACTTC
cdr3_aa: CSASGDREWIQYF

d_call: .
j_call: TRBJ1-5
v_call: TRBV20-1
clone_size: few
cdr3_nt: TGCAGTGCTGAATCAGAGAAGGGAGGTAATCAGCCCCAGCATTTT
cdr3_aa: CSAESEKGGNQPQHF

d_call: .
j_call: TRBJ2-7
v_call: TRBV28
clone_size: many
cdr3_nt: TGTGCCAGCAGTTTGCACTCCTACGAGCAGTACTTC
cdr3_aa: CASSLHSYEQYF

d_call: TRBD2
j_call: TRBJ2-7
v_call: TRBV5-6
clone_size: few
cdr3_nt: TGTGCCAGCAGCTCCCGATGGGGGGGGAGGCTTTCCTACGAGCAGTACTTC
cdr3_aa: CASSSRWGGRLSYEQYF

d_call: TRBD2
j_call: TRBJ2-7
v_call: TRBV6-5
clone_size: .
cdr3_nt: TGTGCCAGCAGTTACTCAGCGGGAGTGGGGTACGAGCAGTACTTC
cdr3_aa: CASSYSAGVGYEQYF

d_call: TRBD1
j_call: TRBJ2-3
v_call: TRBV7-2
clone_size: .
cdr3_nt: TGTGCCAGCAGCTTGGGACAGGGGAGCACAGATACGCAGTATTTT
cdr3_aa: CASSLGQGSTDTQYF

d_call: .
j_call: TRBJ2-2
v_call: TRBV7-9
clone_size: many
cdr3_nt: TGTGCCAGCAGCTTAGGACAGACGAACACCGGGGAGCTGTTTTTT
cdr3_aa: CASSLGQTNTGELFF

d_call: .
j_call: TRBJ1-2
v_call: TRBV10-3
clone_size: few
cdr3_nt: TGTGCCAACCGTCCGCAGGTCCGAGATGGCTACACCTTC
cdr3_aa: CANRPQVRDGYTF

d_call: .
j_call: TRBJ2-2
v_call: TRBV10-3
clone_size: .
cdr3_nt: TGTGCCATCAGTGTCACCGGGATCGGGGCCGGGGAGCTGTTTTTT
cdr3_aa: CAISVTGIGAGELFF

d_call: TRBD2
j_call: TRBJ2-7
v_call: TRBV6-1
clone_size: .
cdr3_nt: TGTGCCAGCAGTGAATTAGGACTAGCGGGAGGGTCCCACTCCTACGAGCAGTACTTC
cdr3_aa: CASSELGLAGGSHSYEQYF

d_call: .
j_call: TRBJ1-1
v_call: TRBV27
clone_size: .
cdr3_nt: TGTGCCAGCAGTTTAGAGAACAGGGCGACTGAAGCTTTCTTT
cdr3_aa: CASSLENRATEAFF

d_call: TRBD2
j_call: TRBJ2-7
v_call: TRBV2
clone_size: many
cdr3_nt: TGTGCCAGCAGTGTGGTCGGACTAGCGGGAGTCTACGAGCAGTACTTC
cdr3_aa: CASSVVGLAGVYEQYF

d_call: .
j_call: TRBJ2-2
v_call: TRBV2
clone_size: many
cdr3_nt: TGTGCCAGCAGTGAGACTCTAGCGAGTCCCGGGGAGCTGTTTTTT
cdr3_aa: CASSETLASPGELFF

d_call: .
j_call: TRBJ2-2
v_call: TRBV20-1
clone_size: once
cdr3_nt: TGCAGTGCTATCGGCAGGGTTAACACCGGGGAGCTGTTTTTT
cdr3_aa: CSAIGRVNTGELFF

d_call: TRBD1
j_call: TRBJ1-4
v_call: TRBV2
clone_size: many
cdr3_nt: TGTGCCACCGATCGACAGGGACGAAATGAAAAACTGTTTTTT
cdr3_aa: CATDRQGRNEKLFF

d_call: .
j_call: TRBJ1-5
v_call: TRBV5-8
clone_size: few
cdr3_nt: TGTGCCAGCAGCGTGCTTGTGGGGGTTAACTCGCGGAATCAGCCCCAGCATTTT
cdr3_aa: CASSVLVGVNSRNQPQHF

d_call: TRBD1
j_call: TRBJ1-1
v_call: TRBV12-3/TRBV12-4
clone_size: many
cdr3_nt: TGTGCCAGCAGTTCTCTCCGGGACAGGGTTTCTGAAGCTTTCTTT
cdr3_aa: CASSSLRDRVSEAFF

d_call: .
j_call: TRBJ1-1
v_call: TRBV10-3
clone_size: many
cdr3_nt: TGTGCCATCAGCCAGACTGTGAACACTGAAGCTTTCTTT
cdr3_aa: CAISQTVNTEAFF

d_call: .
j_call: TRBJ2-3
v_call: TRBV11-2
clone_size: .
cdr3_nt: TGTGCCAGCAGAAGGGACAGGGGGCTAGCGGGAGGATCGGCAGATACGCAGTATTTT
cdr3_aa: CASRRDRGLAGGSADTQYF